The 20 T cell receptor beta chains below all came from one sample that was sequenced in a study of blood T cells in healthy people across ages. PCR was performed a second time for roughly 7 to 11 cycles using a sample-barcoded 5' primer and a J-beta primer mix. TCRdb reanalysed the 5' RACE reads using MiXCR and keeps one entry per CDR3 protein. The top ten hold 20% to 25% of the sample, which has fewer than 2 million distinct CDR3 sequences, approximately 40% seen once. Specimen: blood. These receptors were taken from a human donor in good health.

The chain is built from TRBV15 and TRBJ2-3, with 11 bases fitting TRBD2. The J segment lost 6 bases and the V segment lost 5 bases, leaving 10 bases of the junction unmatched. This CDR3 is built from 16 residues. CDR1 and CDR2 (germline): LNHNV, YYDKDF (reference sequence). The CDR3, as DNA: TGTGCCACCAGCTATCCGGGACTAGCGGTCCTGGATACGCAGTATTTT. This gives the protein CATSYPGLAVLDTQYF.

To note about this clonotype: An end of the junction does not agree with germline; a read error may underlie this. The chain carries TRBV9 and TRBJ1-6; the match to TRBD1 covers 8 bases. Germline CDR1 SGDLS, CDR2 YYNGEE. The length of the CDR3 is 15 residues. The CDR3 DNA sequence: TGTGCCAGCCGCGTTGGACAGGGTCTAGGTTCACCCCTCCACTTT. This gives the protein CASRVGQGLGSPLHF. Full variable domain (missing parts from reference TRBV9 and TRBJ1-6): DSGVTQTPKHLITATGQRVTLRCSPRSGDLSVYWYQQSLDQGLQFLIQYYNGEERAKGNILERFSAQQFPDLHSELNLSSLELGDSALYFCASRVGQGLGSPLHFGNGTRLTVT.

The V and J genes are TRBV7-2 and TRBJ1-3; tentative D call: TRBD1 (5 bases). The germline V gene has CDR1 SGHTA and CDR2 FQGNSA. This CDR3 has 17 amino acids. V lost 1 base and J 4 bases, leaving 17 bases between the germline ends. CDR3 sequence: CASSLGGGWGRGNTIYF. The CDR3 coding sequence is TGTGCCAGCAGCTTAGGTGGTGGGTGGGGCCGGGGAAACACCATATATTTT.

The table lists this clonotype with a few counts. The chain combines TRBV20-1 with TRBJ1-2, with TRBD1 identical over 7 bases. The germline gives CDR1 DFQATT, CDR2 SNEGSKA (reference sequence). This CDR3 comprises 16 residues. V lost 0 bases, J lost 1 base, and 8 bases stayed unmatched. The CDR3 coding sequence is TGCAGTGCTAGAGATGACAGGGCGAGCCTTAACTATGGCTACACCTTC. This encodes CSARDDRASLNYGYTF.

The chain is built from TRBV7-2 and TRBJ1-2; 7 bases match TRBD1. V lost 1 base and J lost 8; bases outside the gene matches: 7. The CDR3 runs 14 residues. Germline lookup yields CDR1 SGHTA and CDR2 FQGNSA. The CDR3, as DNA: TGTGCCAGCAGCTTAGTTGTCAGGGGGGACGGCTACACCTTC. Translation: CASSLVVRGDGYTF.

This chain joins TRBV27 and TRBJ2-3, with 8 bases lining up with TRBD1. The germline V gene has CDR1 MNHEY and CDR2 SMNVEV (reference sequence). The CDR3 consists of 21 residues. The V and J ends lost 0 bases and 0 bases, in that order; junction bases with no gene match: 17. CDR3 in amino acids: CASSLSWMRRGLRYSTDTQYF. CDR3 bases: TGTGCCAGCAGTTTATCTTGGATGCGCAGGGGGCTACGATATAGCACAGATACGCAGTATTTT.

The chain uses TRBV7-6 and TRBJ2-5; TRBD2 matches at 8 bases. CDR1 and CDR2 from the germline V gene are SGHVS and FNYEAQ. The V and J ends lost 10 bases and 0 bases, in that order; junction bases with no gene match: 7. The CDR3 covers 14 residues. CDR3 bases: TGTGCCACCTCGCGGGGGGTCAACCAAGAGACCCAGTACTTC. As protein: CATSRGVNQETQYF.

The V and J genes are TRBV6-2 or TRBV6-3 and TRBJ2-5; D is unclear. The J call may be in error: the DNA end matches TRBJ2-7 better. The germline gives CDR1 MNHEY, CDR2 SVGEGT. The CDR3 covers 14 residues. The CDR3 reads CASSSRADRDEQYF. CDR3 nucleotides: TGTGCCAGCAGTTCTCGGGCAGATCGGGACGAGCAGTACTTC.

CDR3 nucleotide sequence: TGTGCCAGCAGACCTGTCGCAGGGGGTACCTACGAGCAGTACTTC. This translates into CASRPVAGGTYEQYF. This rearrangement joins TRBV3-1 to TRBJ2-7, with 7 bases identical to TRBD1. Losses at the gene ends were 6 bases for V and 2 bases for J; bases not matched to a gene: 10. The CDR3 sequence is 15 residues long. CDR1 is LGHDT and CDR2 is YNNKEL in the germline V gene (reference sequence).

This clonotype was observed a few times. The chain couples TRBV6-2 or TRBV6-3 to TRBJ1-2, with 7 bases fitting TRBD1. Germline CDR1 reads MNHEY; CDR2 reads SVGEGT. V was clipped by 5 bases and J by 4 bases; unmatched bases: 13. The CDR3 extends over 16 amino acids. The CDR3 DNA sequence: TGTGCCAGCAGTGCCGGACAGGCGAGCTCTAGCTATGGCTACACCTTC. Amino acid sequence: CASSAGQASSSYGYTF.

At least ten counts were recorded for this clonotype. The J gene is TRBJ1-6, the V gene TRBV6-1; a possible D gene is TRBD1 (6 bases). Germline CDR1 is MNHNS and CDR2 is SASEGT. V lost 3 bases, J lost 10 bases, and 13 bases lay in between. CDR3 size: 14 residues. The CDR3, as DNA: TGTGCCAGCAGTGAGGGGCGGGACAACTCACCCCTCCACTTT. Protein product: CASSEGRDNSPLHF.

The J gene is TRBJ1-6, the V gene TRBV6-2 or TRBV6-3; D is ambiguous. Trimming took 9 bases from V and 9 from J, leaving 15 bases between them. Germline V gene lookup returns CDR1 MNHEY and CDR2 SVGEGT. The CDR3 is made up of 13 amino acids. The CDR3 region has the DNA TGTGCCAGTAGATCCGGGTTCGGTTCACCCCTCCACTTT. It encodes CASRSGFGSPLHF.

The V call is TRBV20-1, the J call TRBJ1-1, with unresolved D. The CDR3 extends over 13 amino acids. Germline V gene data show CDR1 as DFQATT and CDR2 as SNEGSKA (reference sequence). With 2 bases removed from V and 4 bases from J, the gap between germline ends came to 11 bases. CDR3 nucleotides: TGCAGTGCTAGAAAGGGTTTGGGCACTGAAGCTTTCTTT. This gives the protein CSARKGLGTEAFF.

As for this clonotype: Germline and junction disagree at one end, which may indicate a read error. The chain is built from TRBV12-3 or TRBV12-4 and TRBJ2-5; D call uncertain. CDR3 size: 13 residues. In DNA, the CDR3 is TGTGCCAGCAGTCCCCCCCCCCGCGAGACCCTGTACTTC. Its translation is CASSPPPRETLYF.

The chain is built from TRBV4-2 and TRBJ2-1; the D gene is possibly TRBD2 (5 bases). CDR1 is LGHNA and CDR2 is YNFKEQ in the germline V gene. V was shortened by 4 bases and J by 5 bases, with 15 bases between the two germline ends. CDR3 length equals 15 residues. DNA of the CDR3: TGTGCCAGCAGCCCCCCGCGGGCCTACAACAATGAGCAGTTCTTC. This codes for CASSPPRAYNNEQFF.

This clonotype was detected a few times. The V and J genes are TRBV2 and TRBJ1-1; 10 bases fit TRBD1. Per germline, CDR1 SNHLY and CDR2 FYNNEI. This CDR3 is 14 amino acids long. The V segment lost 4 bases and the J segment 8 bases; nucleotides outside the gene matches: 7. Written as DNA, the CDR3 is TGTGCCAGCAGTGCGGGGACAGGGGTTTCCGAAGCTTTCTTT. Its translation is CASSAGTGVSEAFF.

The chain carries TRBV6-5 and TRBJ2-1, with 8 bases that match TRBD1. CDR3 size: 14 residues. Unmatched junction bases numbered 7, after V lost 4 bases and J lost 8 bases. Germline V gene data show CDR1 as MNHEY and CDR2 as SVGAGI. The CDR3 loop is CASSFRDRTHEQFF. The CDR3, as DNA: TGTGCCAGCAGTTTCCGGGACAGGACACATGAGCAGTTCTTC.

V gene TRBV7-9 combines with J gene TRBJ1-2, with D unclear. The germline V gene has CDR1 SEHNR and CDR2 FQNEAQ (reference sequence). The CDR3 consists of 15 residues. Deletions cut 5 bases from V and 3 bases from J, with 16 bases between. CDR3 bases: TGTGCCAGCAGCCCAGAGTACTCAGAGGACTATGGCTACACCTTC. Protein sequence: CASSPEYSEDYGYTF.

This clonotype came up a few times. The chain has TRBV12-3 or TRBV12-4 and TRBJ1-1; D is unclear. Trimming stripped 4 bases from V and 4 bases from J, with 13 bases between. The CDR3 loop spans 14 amino acids. The CDR3 region has the DNA TGTGCCAGCAGTTCCGCGGACCGGTCCACTGAAGCTTTCTTT. Protein product: CASSSADRSTEAFF.

The rearrangement joins TRBV9 to TRBJ2-1; D may be TRBD2 (6 bases). The V end was cut by 3 bases, the J end by 6 bases, with 16 bases between. The CDR3 runs to 15 residues. From germline, CDR1 is SGDLS and CDR2 YYNGEE. The CDR3 region has the DNA TGTGCCAGCAGCGCAGAGGGGTTGGAGGGCAATGAGCAGTTCTTC. This gives the protein CASSAEGLEGNEQFF.